The 28 T cell receptor beta chains in this list originate from one sample, sequenced in a study of blood T cell repertoires in COVID-19. Some clones are missing from TCRdb's copy, which holds only in-frame ones; the method was immunoSEQ multiplex PCR. The sample includes 250,000 to 350,000 clones, about 80% seen only once; the top ten take approximately 14%. Sequenced sample: peripheral blood. The source of these receptors is a person between 65 and 80 years old with COVID-19, enrolled during active disease.

The CDR3 sequence is CASRKTGVYEQYF. CDR3 bases: TGTGCCAGCAGAAAAACAGGGGTTTACGAGCAGTACTTC. The chain employs TRBV28 and TRBJ2-7, with TRBD1 identical over 7 bases. J gave up 4 bases and V 6 bases, and 6 bases lay outside the gene matches. The germline CDR1 and CDR2 sequences are MDHEN and SYDVKM. The CDR3 contains 13 residues.

This chain links TRBV2 with TRBJ2-7, with TRBD1 matching 10 bases. The CDR3 spans 15 residues. V trimming: 4 bases; J trimming: 6 bases; junction bases outside the gene matches: 9. CDR1 and CDR2 (germline): SNHLY, FYNNEI. CDR3 in DNA: TGTGCCAGCAGTGTCTTGGGACAGGGGCTTGGCGAGCAGTACTTC. Its translation: CASSVLGQGLGEQYF.

This clone is a singleton in its sample. V is TRBV30 and J is TRBJ1-2, with TRBD1 identical over 9 bases. There are 12 residues in the CDR3. Germline V gene data show CDR1 as GTSNPN and CDR2 as SVGIG (reference sequence). V shed 1 base and J 7 bases; nucleotides not matched to a gene: 1. CDR3 in amino acids: CAWSATGGGYTF. The CDR3, as DNA: TGTGCCTGGAGTGCGACAGGGGGTGGCTACACCTTC.

The chain links TRBV19 to TRBJ2-3; TRBD2 matches at 7 bases. Germline V lookup: CDR1 LNHDA, CDR2 SQIVND (reference sequence). V lost 7 bases, J lost 2 bases, and 12 bases stayed unmatched. CDR3 length equals 16 residues. CDR3 region: CASNVRSSGYTDTQYF. The DNA of the CDR3 is TGTGCCAGTAATGTTCGCTCTAGCGGTTACACAGATACGCAGTATTTT.

This chain connects TRBV28 to TRBJ2-1, with 11 bases lining up with TRBD2. Germline loops: CDR1 MDHEN, CDR2 SYDVKM. Trimming cost V 8 bases and J 3 bases; bases outside gene matches: 9. CDR3 size: 16 residues. The CDR3 spells CASPPAGTSGYNEQFF. CDR3 DNA sequence: TGTGCCAGCCCTCCGGCCGGGACTAGCGGCTACAATGAGCAGTTCTTC.

This chain joins TRBV3-1 (or the pseudogene TRBV3-2) and TRBJ2-1, with 8 bases lining up with TRBD2. This CDR3 spans 15 amino acids. Germline CDR1 reads LGHDT; CDR2 reads YNNKEL (reference sequence). V was pared by 4 bases and J by 5 bases, with 7 bases of the junction left unmatched. CDR3 in DNA: TGTGCCAGCAGCCTCGCCGGGACTAGGGACAATGAGCAGTTCTTC. Encoded protein: CASSLAGTRDNEQFF.

The chain couples TRBV7-2 to TRBJ1-3; D unresolved. The V gene's germline CDR1 is SGHTA and CDR2 FQGNSA. The V end was cut by 2 bases, the J end by 1 base, with 9 bases between. This CDR3 is built from 15 residues. CDR3 sequence (DNA): TGTGCCAGCAGCTTAAACGGGTTATCTGGAAACACCATATATTTT. Its translation is CASSLNGLSGNTIYF.

This chain joins TRBV18 and TRBJ2-1; 9 nucleotides agree with TRBD1. Looked up from germline, CDR1 is KGHSH and CDR2 is LQKENI. The CDR3 totals 15 residues. V was pared by 2 bases and J by 12 bases, with 11 bases of the junction left unmatched. DNA for the CDR3: TGTGCCAGCTCACCAGATCCGGGACAGGGTTCTTGGCAGTTCTTC. Encoded protein: CASSPDPGQGSWQFF.

The chain joins TRBV21-1 to TRBJ1-4. TRBV21-1 is a pseudogene locus. CDR3 length: 14 residues. CDR3 loop: CARMATLSAEKLFF. The CDR3 region has the DNA TGTGCGAGGATGGCGACTCTAAGTGCGGAAAAACTGTTTTTT.

V usage is TRBV5-1 and J usage is TRBJ2-1; TRBD2 agrees at 9 bases. CDR1 SGHRS and CDR2 YFSETQ come from the germline V gene. The CDR3 runs to 17 residues. The J segment lost 3 bases and the V segment lost 4 bases, leaving 11 bases of the junction unmatched. CDR3 sequence (DNA): TGCGCCAGCAGCCTGGGATCATTTAGCGGGAGCTACAATGAGCAGTTCTTC. It yields the protein CASSLGSFSGSYNEQFF.

The chain couples TRBV6-2 or TRBV6-3 to TRBJ2-5; a weak D match, TRBD1 (6 bases). V was cut by 0 bases and J by 1 base, with 12 bases left in between. Looked up from germline, CDR1 is MNHEY and CDR2 is SVGEGT. The CDR3 covers 16 residues. The CDR3 coding sequence is TGTGCCAGCAGTTACTCCCCAGGGGAGATCCAAGAGACCCAGTACTTC. Protein: CASSYSPGEIQETQYF.

This chain joins TRBV19 and TRBJ2-1, with TRBD1 identical over 9 bases. CDR1 LNHDA and CDR2 SQIVND come from the germline V gene (reference sequence). This CDR3 region has 16 residues. V lost 3 bases to trimming and J lost 3 bases; unmatched junction nucleotides: 6. CDR3 residues: CASSIMEGQGYNEQFF. CDR3 nucleotide sequence: TGTGCCAGTAGTATTATGGAGGGACAGGGCTACAATGAGCAGTTCTTC. The full variable domain, completed using reference TRBV19 and TRBJ2-1, is DGGITQSPKYLFRKEGQNVTLSCEQNLNHDAMYWYRQDPGQGLRLIYYSQIVNDFQKGDIAEGYSVSREKKESFPLTVTSAQKNPTAFYLCASSIMEGQGYNEQFFGPGTRLTVL.

The rearrangement uses TRBV10-3 and TRBJ1-5; weak D call: TRBD1 (6 bases). Trimming shortened V by 3 bases and J by 3 bases, and 9 bases separated the two germline ends. CDR1 and CDR2 from the germline V gene are ENHRY and SYGVKD. The CDR3 is made up of 14 amino acids. CDR3 coding DNA: TGTGCCATCAGTGATGGACAGCTCAATCAGCCCCAGCATTTT. It specifies CAISDGQLNQPQHF.

The rearrangement uses TRBV4-3 and TRBJ1-3; TRBD1 is a possible D gene (5 bases). There are 13 residues in the CDR3. The V end was cut by 4 bases, the J end by 7 bases, with 11 bases between. Germline V gene lookup returns CDR1 LGHNA and CDR2 YSLEER. CDR3 sequence: CASSPTVSNTIYF. The CDR3 DNA reads as TGCGCCAGCAGCCCGACAGTATCCAACACCATATATTTT.

J is TRBJ2-5 and V is TRBV6-5, with 8 nucleotides matching TRBD2. Germline V gene data show CDR1 as MNHEY and CDR2 as SVGAGI. The CDR3 contains 14 residues. Trimming took 8 bases from V and 2 from J; bases not matched to a gene: 7. For the CDR3, the DNA is TGTGCCAGCGCTTTACTAGCGGAACAAGAGACCCAGTACTTC. It specifies CASALLAEQETQYF.

J is TRBJ2-5 and V is TRBV24-1, with D tentatively TRBD2 (6 bases). Trimming pared 5 bases from V and 2 bases from J, leaving 11 bases between. This CDR3 has 14 amino acids. Germline V gene sequence: CDR1 KGHDR, CDR2 SFDVKD. The CDR3 loop is CATSGGVWQETQYF. Here the CDR3 DNA reads TGTGCCACCAGTGGGGGGGTTTGGCAAGAGACCCAGTACTTC.

This clone was seen a handful of times. The gene calls are TRBV14 and TRBJ2-7, with TRBD1 matching over 7 bases. Trimming took 4 bases from V and 2 from J; bases not matched to a gene: 5. This CDR3 is 14 amino acids long. The V gene's germline CDR1 is SGHDN and CDR2 FVKESK. DNA of the CDR3: TGTGCCAGCAGCCCCCGGGACAGAGCCTACGAGCAGTACTTC. Protein sequence: CASSPRDRAYEQYF.

J is TRBJ1-2 and V is TRBV29-1; 9 nucleotides match TRBD1. The trim removed 8 bases at V and 8 bases at J, leaving 6 bases unmatched. The CDR3 runs to 11 residues. Germline V gene lookup returns CDR1 SQVTM and CDR2 ANQGSEA. DNA of the CDR3: TGCAGCACCGGGACAGGGATCGGCTACACCTTC. Protein: CSTGTGIGYTF.

This clone turned up a few times. The chain has TRBV10-3 and TRBJ1-3; the match to TRBD1 covers 8 bases. CDR1 and CDR2 from the germline V gene are ENHRY and SYGVKD. The CDR3 runs to 16 residues. Trimming removed 1 base from V and 2 bases from J; junction bases left unmatched: 4. The CDR3 DNA reads as TGTGCCATCAGTGAGTTTATGGGACAGGCTGGAAACACCATATATTTT. Protein: CAISEFMGQAGNTIYF.

This clone was detected only a few times. This chain links TRBV5-1 with TRBJ1-1, with D possibly being TRBD1 (5 bases). CDR1 SGHRS and CDR2 YFSETQ come from the germline V gene. This CDR3 is built from 14 residues. The V and J ends lost 8 bases and 1 base respectively, with 15 bases between them. The CDR3 reads CASRLETANTEAFF. DNA of the CDR3: TGCGCCAGTCGACTCGAGACAGCGAACACTGAAGCTTTCTTT.

V and J are TRBV5-6 and TRBJ2-7; 7 bases agree with TRBD1. The ends lost 2 bases at V and 0 bases at J; junction bases unmatched: 5. CDR1 is SGHDT and CDR2 is YYEEEE in the germline V gene. This CDR3 has 15 residues. CDR3 bases: TGTGCCAGCAGCTTTACAGGGGACCTCTCCTACGAGCAGTACTTC. Its translation is CASSFTGDLSYEQYF. Variable domain in full (rest from reference TRBV5-6 and TRBJ2-7): DAGVTQSPTHLIKTRGQQVTLRCSPKSGHDTVSWYQQALGQGPQFIFQYYEEEERQRGNFPDRFSGHQFPNYSSELNVNALLLGDSALYLCASSFTGDLSYEQYFGPGTRLTVT.

The rearrangement uses TRBV6-4 and TRBJ1-6, with 7 nucleotides matching TRBD1. The germline CDR1 and CDR2 sequences are MRHNA and SNTAGT. V shed 6 bases, J shed 6 bases, and the junction held 2 bases outside the gene matches. This CDR3 region has 13 residues. The CDR3: CASRRDSNSPLHF. The CDR3, as DNA: TGTGCCAGCAGGCGGGACAGTAATTCACCCCTCCACTTT.

Points on this clone: The identical CDR3 is also encoded by other nucleotide sequences in the sample. The chain uses TRBV4-1 and TRBJ2-7, with 11 bases fitting TRBD2. The CDR3 covers 15 residues. The germline V gene has CDR1 MGHRA and CDR2 YSYEKL. J gave up 2 bases and V 1 base, and 1 base lay outside the gene matches. The chain's CDR3 is CASSQVAGGPYEQYF. The CDR3 DNA follows: TGCGCCAGCAGCCAAGTAGCGGGAGGGCCCTACGAGCAGTACTTC.

This chain links TRBV7-2 with TRBJ2-3, with 10 bases that match TRBD1. V shed 3 bases and J 5 bases; nucleotides not matched to a gene: 5. Per germline, CDR1 SGHTA and CDR2 FQGNSA. This CDR3 region has 15 residues. The CDR3 DNA reads TGTGCCAGCAGCTTCGACAGGGGGCGCTTAGATACGCAGTATTTT. Amino acid sequence: CASSFDRGRLDTQYF.

The chain combines TRBV28 with TRBJ2-2, with 8 nucleotides matching TRBD2. Germline lookup yields CDR1 MDHEN and CDR2 SYDVKM. V gave up 2 bases and J gave up 7 bases; unmatched junction bases: 6. This CDR3 has 15 residues. CDR3 in amino acids: CASSLQRERGGELFF. CDR3 DNA sequence: TGTGCCAGCAGTTTACAGCGGGAGCGGGGCGGGGAGCTGTTTTTT.

This sequence joins TRBV6-6 and TRBJ1-6, with a possible D match to TRBD1 (6 bases). Looked up from germline, CDR1 is MNHNY and CDR2 is SVGAGI (reference sequence). Trimming stripped 7 bases from V and 8 bases from J, with 15 bases between. The CDR3 contains 14 residues. As DNA, the CDR3 is TGTGCCAGCACCCCCGGGACAAGGTATTCACCCCTCCACTTT. This encodes CASTPGTRYSPLHF.

This CDR3 is CASSRSIYRVDGGYTF. In DNA, the CDR3 is TGTGCCAGCAGCAGGAGTATTTACAGGGTAGACGGTGGCTACACCTTC. This rearrangement joins TRBV7-8 to TRBJ1-2, with a weak D call TRBD1 (6 bases). The CDR3 consists of 16 residues. CDR1 and CDR2 from the germline V gene are SGHVS and FQNEAQ. Deletions cut 5 bases from V and 7 bases from J, with 23 bases between.

V gene TRBV6-5 combines with J gene TRBJ2-2; D is perhaps TRBD2 (5 bases). This CDR3 contains 14 residues. V lost 4 bases and J lost 1, with 7 bases in between. CDR1 is MNHEY and CDR2 is SVGAGI in the germline V gene. The CDR3 spells CASSSGRNTGELFF. Here the CDR3 DNA reads TGTGCCAGCAGTTCGGGGAGGAACACCGGGGAGCTGTTTTTT.